This TCR beta chain was sequenced during a study of Graves' ophthalmopathy and Graves' hyperthyroidism. Notes on this clonotype: Its antigen is unknown. This clone may be a read error of a much larger clone one base away.

Per the germline V gene, CDR1 is ENHRY and CDR2 is SYGVKD. This CDR3 is 15 amino acids long. Findings and caveats of the study: Progression of ophthalmopathy was predicted by the model with less than 71% sensitivity and around 77% specificity. A 13-signature model separated ophthalmopathy from stable hyperthyroidism, reaching approximately 88% sensitivity and under 82% specificity cross-validated.

As diagnostic evidence, clinical symptoms, serum thyroxine, TRAb, thyroid ultrasound and orbital computed tomography were relied upon. Amplification from RNA transcripts yielded the TCR beta CDR3 regions. First-round RT-PCR employed HTBI primers, with a second-round multiplex PCR after it. TCRdb ran MiXCR on the multiplex PCR reads and lists one entry per CDR3 protein. Among about 550,000 distinct CDR3 sequences listed, 35% to 45% were seen once. The gene calls are TRBV10-3 and TRBJ1-1; TRBD1 agrees at 10 bases. Sequenced input: peripheral blood or thyroid tissue (not recorded which). The receptor comes from an adult man with Graves' hyperthyroidism. This chain's CDR3 is CAISRPGQGNTEALF. The CDR3 DNA reads as TGTGCCATCAGTAGGCCGGGACAGGGGAACACTGAAGCTCTCTTT.